The present entry profiles one TCR beta chain with its context. Its target is unknown. The sample belongs to a study of T cells expressing NK-cell markers. Across the whole study: Researchers got TCR beta repertoires out of sorted CD3+CD56+NKG2C+, CD3+CD56+NKG2C- and CD3+CD56-NKG2C+ T cells.

Germline lookup yields CDR1 KGHDR and CDR2 SFDVKD. The CDR3 is made up of 13 amino acids. Overall study findings and caveats: Top CD8+ clonotypes included the dominant CD3+CD56+NKG2C+ clonotypes in 5 or 6 donors.

5'RACE template switching with UMIs generated TCR beta cDNA. TCRdb re-analyzed the 5' RACE reads; it lists each CDR3 protein once, without DNA. The table gives 250,000 to 300,000 distinct CDR3 sequences; the top ten clones make up around 0.4% of it. The clonotype comes from a man aged 18 to 29 in good health. The sequencing sample was made of blood T cells: a sorted CD56 or NKG2C T cell subset, CD4+ or CD8+ T cells, or bulk PBMC T cells (not recorded which). The chain is built from TRBV24-1 and TRBJ2-3. Here the CDR3 reads CATSDPATDTQYF.